This T cell receptor beta chain was retrieved from a study of blood T cell repertoires in COVID-19. Overall study context: Samples of COVID-19 (acute and convalescent) were obtained from the United States, Italy and Spain.

Some clones are missing from TCRdb's copy, which holds only in-frame ones; the method was immunoSEQ multiplex PCR. This sample carries 150,000 or so clones, about 80% of them seen once, and the ten largest clones take 10% to 15%. Trimming removed 4 bases from V and 6 bases from J; junction bases left unmatched: 9. Germline V gene lookup returns CDR1 SNHLY and CDR2 FYNNEI. The CDR3 extends over 15 amino acids. Self-reported history from a screening survey and questionnaire set each donor's cohort. Two negative PCRs, clearance, or symptom resolution characterized the recovered Cohort 3 donors. This TCR was sampled from a man aged 50 to 59 who had recovered from COVID-19. What was sequenced was PBMCs or T cells enriched from blood (not recorded which). J is TRBJ1-1 and V is TRBV2, with 9 bases fitting TRBD1. CDR3 sequence (DNA): TGTGCCAGCAGTGGGACAGGGGCTACCAACGCTGAAGCTTTCTTT. This codes for CASSGTGATNAEAFF.